The next 30 T cell receptor beta chains were all read from a single sample in a study of CD8 T cells in ankylosing spondylitis. Study findings and constraints: A TCR beta motif made of eight highly homologous variants seemed typical of ankylosing spondylitis blood.

These receptors have no known antigen. In TCRdb, the 5' RACE reads were re-called with MiXCR into one record per CDR3 protein. The table lists about 330,000 distinct CDR3 sequences, roughly 8% of them singletons. The material sequenced was blood, either unsorted or a sorted T cell fraction (not recorded which). The receptor set was obtained from a male donor with ankylosing spondylitis.

The CDR3 DNA reads as TGCGCCAGCAGCTTGTCCGCCGGACTAAATAATTCACCCCTCCACTTT. It encodes CASSLSAGLNNSPLHF. The chain combines TRBV5-1 with TRBJ1-6; D unclear. Between the trimmed V and J ends, which lost 1 base and 5 bases, there was a span of 13 bases. The CDR3 extends over 16 amino acids. CDR1 and CDR2 from the germline V gene are SGHRS and YFSETQ.

This rearrangement joins TRBV7-3 to TRBJ2-1; 16 bases are a match to TRBD2. V dropped 5 bases and J dropped 6; count of bases not matched to a gene: 4. Per germline, CDR1 SGHTA and CDR2 FQGTGA. The CDR3 length is 16 residues. The CDR3 nucleotides are TGTGCCAGCAGCCCCGGGACTAGCGGGAGGGCCAATGAGCAGTTCTTC. Its translation is CASSPGTSGRANEQFF. The complete variable domain, with remaining parts taken from reference TRBV7-3 and TRBJ2-1, reads GAGVSQTPSNKVTEKGKYVELRCDPISGHTALYWYRQSLGQGPEFLIYFQGTGAADDSGLPNDRFFAVRPEGSVSTLKIQRTERGDSAVYLCASSPGTSGRANEQFFGPGTRLTVL.

This clonotype was seen a few times. The CDR3 sequence is CASSPLAGENEQFF. CDR3 DNA: TGTGCCAGCTCACCTTTAGCGGGAGAGAATGAGCAGTTCTTC. V and J are TRBV18 and TRBJ2-1; 9 nucleotides align to TRBD2. V lost 3 bases and J lost 7; bases outside the gene matches: 4. This CDR3 region has 14 residues. The germline gives CDR1 KGHSH, CDR2 LQKENI.

This chain uses TRBV27 with TRBJ1-2, with 8 nucleotides matching TRBD1. The CDR3 length is 14 residues. Germline trimming cut 6 bases from V and 3 bases from J; bases unmatched to any gene: 6. Germline CDR1 MNHEY, CDR2 SMNVEV (reference sequence). The CDR3: CASSPTGVHYGYTF. The CDR3 nucleotides read TGTGCCAGCAGCCCGACAGGGGTTCACTATGGCTACACCTTC.

This clonotype has at least ten counts. DNA for the CDR3: TGTGCCAGCAGCTTGGAACTAGCGGAATACAATGAGCAGTTCTTC. The encoded protein is CASSLELAEYNEQFF. This rearrangement joins TRBV5-6 to TRBJ2-1, with 8 bases identical to TRBD2. CDR1 SGHDT and CDR2 YYEEEE come from the germline V gene. V lost 0 bases to trimming and J lost 4 bases; unmatched junction nucleotides: 3. The CDR3 is 15 residues long.

This clonotype was seen many times. This chain joins TRBV3-1 and TRBJ2-7; D is uncertain. The CDR3 sequence is 15 residues long. Germline V gives CDR1 LGHDT, CDR2 YNNKEL (reference sequence). V lost 1 base and J lost 2, with 12 bases in between. In DNA form, the CDR3 reads TGTGCCAGCAGCCAAGTTGGAGAAGGTACCTACGAGCAGTACTTC. This sequence encodes CASSQVGEGTYEQYF.

The chain carries TRBV4-3 and TRBJ2-1; no definite D call. Germline V gene lookup returns CDR1 LGHNA and CDR2 YSLEER. Deletions cut 1 base from V and 4 bases from J, with 11 bases between. The CDR3 has 15 residues. CDR3 protein: CASSQVSADYNEQFF. The CDR3 region has the DNA TGCGCCAGCAGCCAAGTTTCTGCGGATTACAATGAGCAGTTCTTC.

This clonotype was seen a few times. The rearrangement links TRBV4-3 to TRBJ2-7; 12 bases map to TRBD2. Germline CDR1 is LGHNA and CDR2 is YSLEER. V dropped 0 bases and J dropped 6; count of bases not matched to a gene: 3. CDR3 length equals 15 residues. CDR3 amino acids: CASSQDLAGGREQYF. CDR3 nucleotide sequence: TGCGCCAGCAGCCAAGACCTAGCGGGAGGGCGCGAGCAGTACTTC.

This clonotype has just a few counts. The V call is TRBV29-1, the J call TRBJ1-5; TRBD1 agrees at 7 bases. The ends lost 4 bases at V and 7 bases at J; junction bases unmatched: 4. This CDR3 region has 12 residues. CDR1 SQVTM and CDR2 ANQGSEA come from the germline V gene. CDR3 nucleotides: TGCAGCGTTGTCACAGGGGAACAGCCCCAGCATTTT. This sequence encodes CSVVTGEQPQHF.

The chain combines TRBV3-1 with TRBJ2-1, with D perhaps TRBD2 (5 bases). Per the germline V gene, CDR1 is LGHDT and CDR2 is YNNKEL (reference sequence). This CDR3 has 13 amino acids. V was cut by 4 bases and J by 13 bases, with 17 bases left in between. CDR3 in DNA: TGTGCCAGCAGCCCGCAAGCGGACGGGCCCCAGTTCTTC. Translating it yields CASSPQADGPQFF.

The chain is built from TRBV29-1 and TRBJ2-1; 8 bases fit TRBD2. V lost 3 bases, J lost 2 bases, and 9 bases stayed unmatched. Germline assignment: CDR1 SQVTM and CDR2 ANQGSEA. The CDR3 is 16 amino acids. The CDR3 DNA follows: TGCAGCGTTGAGGGGTCACTAGCGGCCCCCTACAATGAGCAGTTCTTC. Its translation: CSVEGSLAAPYNEQFF.

This sequence joins TRBV21-1 and TRBJ2-7. TRBV21-1 is designated a pseudogene. The CDR3 is 13 amino acids. CDR3 sequence reads: CASSKAPDYEQYF. Here the CDR3 DNA reads TGTGCCAGCAGCAAAGCCCCCGATTACGAGCAGTACTTC.

This clonotype was picked up a small number of times. The chain combines TRBV11-3 with TRBJ2-1; D not resolved. Germline values: CDR1 SGHNT, CDR2 YENEEA. With 2 bases removed from V and 5 bases from J, the gap between germline ends came to 7 bases. The CDR3 spans 13 residues. CDR3 residues: CASSLNFHNEQFF. Written as DNA, the CDR3 is TGTGCCAGCAGCTTAAACTTTCACAATGAGCAGTTCTTC.

This clonotype was detected only a few times. The CDR3 nucleotides are TGTGCCAGCAGTGGGGGTTTCGGGGGCACCACTGAAGCTTTCTTT. Protein sequence: CASSGGFGGTTEAFF. This chain uses TRBV6-1 with TRBJ1-1, with TRBD1 as a possible D gene (6 bases). The V gene lost 4 bases and the J gene lost 4 bases, with 16 bases spanning the gap. The V gene's germline CDR1 is MNHNS and CDR2 SASEGT. The CDR3 loop spans 15 amino acids.

This clonotype turned up a few times. The CDR3: CASSLAMLEQFF. CDR3 sequence (DNA): TGTGCCAGCAGTTTAGCCATGTTGGAGCAGTTCTTC. The rearrangement joins TRBV12-3 or TRBV12-4 to TRBJ2-1; the D is unclear. The V and J ends lost 0 bases and 10 bases respectively, with 7 bases between them. The CDR3 has 12 amino acids.

Remarks on this clonotype: The junction departs from the called germline gene at one end, perhaps through a read error. V is TRBV14 and J is TRBJ2-1; possibly TRBD2 for D (6 bases). The CDR3 is 13 residues long. The germline gives CDR1 SGHDN, CDR2 FVKESK. The CDR3 coding sequence is TGTGCCAGCAGCTCAAGACCCCAGCGGGTCAATCTCTTC. Amino acids: CASSSRPQRVNLF. Complete variable domain (other parts from reference TRBV14 and TRBJ2-1): EAGVTQFPSHSVIEKGQTVTLRCDPISGHDNLYWYRRVMGKEIKFLLHFVKESKQDESGMPNNRFLAERTGGTYSTLKVQPAELEDSGVYFCASSSRPQRVNLFGPGTRLTVL.

The V gene is TRBV12-3 or TRBV12-4, the J gene TRBJ2-1; 8 positions agree with TRBD2. This CDR3 spans 16 amino acids. V trimming: 4 bases; J trimming: 8 bases; junction bases outside the gene matches: 13. CDR3 nucleotide sequence: TGTGCCAGCAGTTCCTATAGCGGGGTGGGGGCATATGAGCAGTTCTTC. It is translated as CASSSYSGVGAYEQFF.

This clonotype was observed many times. V usage is TRBV6-2 or TRBV6-3 and J usage is TRBJ2-1; 12 nucleotides line up with TRBD2. Germline V gene data show CDR1 as MNHEY and CDR2 as SVGEGT. Trimming cost V 6 bases and J 7 bases; bases outside gene matches: 7. The CDR3 extends over 15 amino acids. The CDR3 DNA sequence: TGTGCCAGCAGCCCTAGCGGGAGGGCAGGGAATGAGCAGTTCTTC. It encodes CASSPSGRAGNEQFF.

This clonotype was picked up many times. The CDR3 DNA reads TGTGCCAGTAGGGACAGGGGGGAGCAGCCCCAGCATTTT. Amino acids: CASRDRGEQPQHF. The rearrangement uses TRBV19 and TRBJ1-5, with TRBD1 matching 10 bases. V lost 6 bases and J lost 7; bases outside the gene matches: 3. The CDR3 consists of 13 residues. The germline V gene encodes CDR1 LNHDA and CDR2 SQIVND (reference sequence).

The chain combines TRBV7-3 with TRBJ2-5; the match to TRBD1 covers 9 bases. Germline CDR1 reads SGHTA; CDR2 reads FQGTGA. The CDR3 has 15 residues. V lost 5 bases and J lost 5; bases outside the gene matches: 9. The CDR3 protein is CASSDPGQGGETQYF. CDR3 nucleotide sequence: TGTGCCAGCAGCGACCCGGGACAGGGCGGGGAGACCCAGTACTTC.

The chain employs TRBV29-1 and TRBJ1-1; no firm D call. This CDR3 comprises 12 residues. Trimming removed 7 bases from V and 1 base from J, with 10 bases in between. Germline assignment: CDR1 SQVTM and CDR2 ANQGSEA. CDR3 coding DNA: TGCAGCGCCCAAACTCCGAACACTGAAGCTTTCTTT. Residues: CSAQTPNTEAFF.

The CDR3 loop is CASSFLPHLSKQETQYF. CDR3 DNA: TGTGCCAGCAGTTTCTTGCCCCACCTCTCTAAACAAGAGACCCAGTACTTC. J is TRBJ2-5 and V is TRBV12-3 or TRBV12-4; D is unclear. V was clipped by 3 bases and J by 2 bases, with 19 bases between them. The CDR3 sequence is 17 residues long.

This clonotype was found many times. The rearrangement links TRBV29-1 to TRBJ1-4; TRBD1 is a possible D gene (5 bases). This CDR3 has 14 residues. The germline V and J ends were trimmed by 2 bases and 8 bases, with 15 bases remaining between them. Per germline, CDR1 SQVTM and CDR2 ANQGSEA. CDR3 nucleotides: TGCAGCGTTGAAAATAATCAGGGTGGGGAAAAACTGTTTTTT. Protein product: CSVENNQGGEKLFF.

This clonotype occurred many times. One end of the junction is discordant with germline, which a read error may explain. Here the CDR3 DNA reads TGTGCTAGCAGCTTAGACTGGTCTAGCGGGGACAATGAGCAGTTCTTC. Translated, it gives CASSLDWSSGDNEQFF. V is TRBV7-7 and J is TRBJ2-1; TRBD2 matches at 9 bases. CDR3 size: 16 residues. Germline-derived CDR1 and CDR2 are SSHAT and FNYEAQ (reference sequence).

This clonotype was counted many times. CDR3 in amino acids: CASRGGRETQYF. CDR3 bases: TGCGCCAGCAGGGGAGGACGGGAGACCCAGTACTTC. This chain joins TRBV5-1 and TRBJ2-5; possibly TRBD2 for D (6 bases). V was cut by 5 bases and J by 5 bases, with 10 bases left in between. The CDR3 has 12 residues. Germline V CDR1 and CDR2: SGHRS, YFSETQ.

This clonotype was seen more than once but under ten times. The chain recombines TRBV7-3 with TRBJ2-2, with 7 bases fitting TRBD2. Trimming cost V 3 bases and J 1 base; bases outside gene matches: 11. Germline CDR1 reads SGHTA; CDR2 reads FQGTGA. The CDR3 runs 18 residues. CDR3 in amino acids: CASSFPPPSGVNTGELFF. CDR3 nucleotides: TGTGCCAGCAGCTTCCCCCCGCCTAGCGGAGTGAACACCGGGGAGCTGTTTTTT.

This clonotype was counted between two and nine times. This chain uses TRBV5-5 with TRBJ2-7; D could derive from TRBD1 or TRBD2 (6 bases each). With 3 bases removed from V and 2 bases from J, the gap between germline ends came to 21 bases. This CDR3 has 17 residues. Per germline, CDR1 SGHKS and CDR2 YYEKEE (reference sequence). The CDR3 DNA reads as TGTGCCAGCAGCTGGGGGGCGATGGGCGGGACCACCTACGAGCAGTACTTC. Translated: CASSWGAMGGTTYEQYF. The variable domain in full, completed from reference TRBV5-5 and TRBJ2-7, reads DAGVTQSPTHLIKTRGQQVTLRCSPISGHKSVSWYQQVLGQGPQFIFQYYEKEERGRGNFPDRFSARQFPNYSSELNVNALLLGDSALYLCASSWGAMGGTTYEQYFGPGTRLTVT.

V is TRBV28 and J is TRBJ1-5, with 10 bases lining up with TRBD1. This CDR3 is 15 amino acids long. V trimming: 6 bases; J trimming: 6 bases; junction bases outside the gene matches: 8. Germline V gene sequence: CDR1 MDHEN, CDR2 SYDVKM. The CDR3 reads CASRLGQGSRQPQHF. CDR3 DNA sequence: TGTGCCAGCAGACTGGGACAGGGGTCGCGTCAGCCCCAGCATTTT.

The chain couples TRBV12-3 or TRBV12-4 to TRBJ2-7, with 7 nucleotides matching TRBD2. V was pared by 5 bases and J by 0 bases, with 4 bases of the junction left unmatched. The length of the CDR3 is 14 residues. CDR3 sequence reads: CASSPAGLSYEQYF. The DNA of the CDR3 is TGTGCCAGCAGTCCAGCGGGACTCTCCTACGAGCAGTACTTC.

The rearrangement uses TRBV6-1 and TRBJ2-7; tentative D call: TRBD2 (5 bases). The germline CDR1 and CDR2 sequences are MNHNS and SASEGT. Trimming left V 3 bases short and J 5 bases short, with 11 bases between. The CDR3 has 13 amino acids. The CDR3: CASSDLRENEQYF. In DNA form, the CDR3 reads TGTGCCAGCAGTGATCTCCGGGAAAACGAGCAGTACTTC.